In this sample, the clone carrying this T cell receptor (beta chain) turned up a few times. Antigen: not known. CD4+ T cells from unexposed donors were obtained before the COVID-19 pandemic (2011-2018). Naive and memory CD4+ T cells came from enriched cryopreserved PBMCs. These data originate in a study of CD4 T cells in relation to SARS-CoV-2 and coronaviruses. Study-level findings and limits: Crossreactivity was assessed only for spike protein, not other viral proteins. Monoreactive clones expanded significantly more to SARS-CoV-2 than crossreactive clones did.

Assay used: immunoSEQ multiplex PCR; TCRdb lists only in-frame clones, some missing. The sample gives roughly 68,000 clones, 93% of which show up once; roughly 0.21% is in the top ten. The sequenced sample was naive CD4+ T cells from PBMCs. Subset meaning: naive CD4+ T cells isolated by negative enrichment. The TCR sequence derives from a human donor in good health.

The CDR3 DNA sequence: TGTGCCAGCAGGGACACTGGCAGGAACGAGCAGTACTTC. This translates into CASRDTGRNEQYF. V usage is TRBV6-6 and J usage is TRBJ2-7, with D maybe TRBD1 (5 bases). CDR1 is MNHNY and CDR2 is SVGAGI in the germline V gene (reference sequence). V was trimmed by 6 bases and J by 5 bases, leaving 14 bases between them. The CDR3 extends over 13 amino acids.